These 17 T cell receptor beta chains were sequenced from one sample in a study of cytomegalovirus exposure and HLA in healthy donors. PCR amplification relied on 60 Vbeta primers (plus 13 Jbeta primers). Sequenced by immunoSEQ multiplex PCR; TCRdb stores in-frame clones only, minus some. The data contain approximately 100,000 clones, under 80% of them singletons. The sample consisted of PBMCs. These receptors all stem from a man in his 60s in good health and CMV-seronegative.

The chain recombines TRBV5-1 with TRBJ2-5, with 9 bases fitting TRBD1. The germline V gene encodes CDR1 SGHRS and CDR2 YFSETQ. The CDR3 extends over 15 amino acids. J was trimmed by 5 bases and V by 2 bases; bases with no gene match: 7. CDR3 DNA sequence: TGCGCCAGCAGCTTCACCGGGACAGGGTACGAGACCCAGTACTTC. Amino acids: CASSFTGTGYETQYF. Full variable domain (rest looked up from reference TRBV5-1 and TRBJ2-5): KAGVTQTPRYLIKTRGQQVTLSCSPISGHRSVSWYQQTPGQGLQFLFEYFSETQRNKGNFPGRFSGRQFSNSRSEMNVSTLELGDSALYLCASSFTGTGYETQYFGPGTRLLVL.

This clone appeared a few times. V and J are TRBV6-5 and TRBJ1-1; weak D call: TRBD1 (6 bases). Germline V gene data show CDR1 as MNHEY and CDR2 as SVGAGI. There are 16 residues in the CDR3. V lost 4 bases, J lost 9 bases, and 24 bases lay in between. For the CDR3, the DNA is TGTGCCAGCAGTTCCCCATCCGGGACACCCGTAGCGAAAGCTTTCTTT. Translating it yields CASSSPSGTPVAKAFF.

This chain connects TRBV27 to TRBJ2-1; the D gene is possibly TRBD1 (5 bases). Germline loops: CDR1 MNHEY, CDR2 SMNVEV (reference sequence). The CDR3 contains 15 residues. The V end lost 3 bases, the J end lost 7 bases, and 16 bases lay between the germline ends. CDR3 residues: CASSFPNHQGNEQFF. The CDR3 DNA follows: TGTGCCAGCAGTTTTCCAAATCACCAGGGTAATGAGCAGTTCTTC.

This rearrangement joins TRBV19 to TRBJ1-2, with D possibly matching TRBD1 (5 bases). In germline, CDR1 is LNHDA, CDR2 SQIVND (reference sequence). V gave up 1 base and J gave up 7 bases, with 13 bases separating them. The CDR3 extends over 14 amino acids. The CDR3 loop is CASSIGEGRGGYTF. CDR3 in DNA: TGTGCCAGTAGTATAGGGGAGGGACGTGGTGGCTACACCTTC.

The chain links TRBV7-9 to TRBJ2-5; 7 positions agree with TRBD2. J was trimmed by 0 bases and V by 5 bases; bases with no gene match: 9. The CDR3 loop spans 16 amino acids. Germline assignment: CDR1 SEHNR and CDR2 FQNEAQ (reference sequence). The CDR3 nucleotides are TGTGCCAGCAGCCCCCGGGGAGGGTCGTACCAAGAGACCCAGTACTTC. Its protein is CASSPRGGSYQETQYF.

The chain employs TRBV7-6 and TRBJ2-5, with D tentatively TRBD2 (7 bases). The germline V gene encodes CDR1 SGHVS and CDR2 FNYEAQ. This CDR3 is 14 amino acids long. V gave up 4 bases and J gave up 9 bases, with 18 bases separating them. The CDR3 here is CASSSQYREGAQYF. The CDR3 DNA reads TGTGCCAGCAGCTCCCAGTACAGGGAGGGTGCCCAGTACTTC.

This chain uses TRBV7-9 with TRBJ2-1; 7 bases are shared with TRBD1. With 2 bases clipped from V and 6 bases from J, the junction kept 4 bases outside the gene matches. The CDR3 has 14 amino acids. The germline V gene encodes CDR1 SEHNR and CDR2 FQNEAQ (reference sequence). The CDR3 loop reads CASSLLGDSNEQFF. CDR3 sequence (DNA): TGTGCCAGCAGCTTATTGGGGGACAGCAATGAGCAGTTCTTC.

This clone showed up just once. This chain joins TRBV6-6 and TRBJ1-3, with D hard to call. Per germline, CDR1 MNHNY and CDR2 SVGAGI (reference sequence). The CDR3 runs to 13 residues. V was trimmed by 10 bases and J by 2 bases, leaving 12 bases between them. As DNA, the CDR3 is TGTGCCACCAGAGAGCAAACTGGAAACACCATATATTTT. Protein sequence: CATREQTGNTIYF.

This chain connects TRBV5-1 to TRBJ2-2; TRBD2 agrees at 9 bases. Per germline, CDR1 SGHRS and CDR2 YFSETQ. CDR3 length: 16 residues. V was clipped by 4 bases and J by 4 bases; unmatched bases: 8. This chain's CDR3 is CASSRIAGDPTGELFF. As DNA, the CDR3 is TGCGCCAGCAGCAGGATAGCGGGGGACCCCACCGGGGAGCTGTTTTTT.

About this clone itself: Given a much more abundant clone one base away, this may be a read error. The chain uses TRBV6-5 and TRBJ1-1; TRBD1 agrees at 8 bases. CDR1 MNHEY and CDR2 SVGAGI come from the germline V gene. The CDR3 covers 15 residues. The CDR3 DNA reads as TGTGCCTGCAGTCCGAGGACAGGGTTGAGCACTGAAGCTTTCTTT. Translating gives CACSPRTGLSTEAFF.

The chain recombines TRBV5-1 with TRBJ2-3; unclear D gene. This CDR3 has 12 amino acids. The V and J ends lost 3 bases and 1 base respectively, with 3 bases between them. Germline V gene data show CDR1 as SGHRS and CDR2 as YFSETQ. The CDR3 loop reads CASSSGTDTQYF. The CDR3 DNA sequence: TGCGCCAGCAGCTCGGGCACAGATACGCAGTATTTT. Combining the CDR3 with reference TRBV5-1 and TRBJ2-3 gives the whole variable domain KAGVTQTPRYLIKTRGQQVTLSCSPISGHRSVSWYQQTPGQGLQFLFEYFSETQRNKGNFPGRFSGRQFSNSRSEMNVSTLELGDSALYLCASSSGTDTQYFGPGTRLTVL.

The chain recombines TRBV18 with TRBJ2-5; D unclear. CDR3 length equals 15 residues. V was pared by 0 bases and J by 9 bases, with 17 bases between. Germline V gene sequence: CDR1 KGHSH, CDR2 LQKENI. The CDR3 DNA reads TGTGCCAGCTCACCACCTCCGGAACTGGAGAAGTCCCAGTACTTC. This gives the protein CASSPPPELEKSQYF.

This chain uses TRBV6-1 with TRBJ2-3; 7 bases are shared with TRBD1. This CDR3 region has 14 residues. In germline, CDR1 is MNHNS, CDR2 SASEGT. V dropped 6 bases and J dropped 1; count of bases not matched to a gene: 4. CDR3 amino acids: CASRVTGGTDTQYF. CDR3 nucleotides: TGTGCCAGCAGAGTAACAGGGGGCACAGATACGCAGTATTTT.

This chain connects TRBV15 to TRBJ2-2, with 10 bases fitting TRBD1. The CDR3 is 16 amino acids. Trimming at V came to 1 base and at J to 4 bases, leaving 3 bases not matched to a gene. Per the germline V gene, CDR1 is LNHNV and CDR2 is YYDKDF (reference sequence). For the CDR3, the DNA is TGTGCCACCAGCAGAGGGGACAGGGGCTTCACCGGGGAGCTGTTTTTT. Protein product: CATSRGDRGFTGELFF.

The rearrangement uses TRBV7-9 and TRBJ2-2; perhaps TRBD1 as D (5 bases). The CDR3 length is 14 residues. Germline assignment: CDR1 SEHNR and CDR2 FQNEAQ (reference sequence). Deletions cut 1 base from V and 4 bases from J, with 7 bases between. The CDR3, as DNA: TGTGCCAGCAGCTTAGTTGGGGCCACCGGGGAGCTGTTTTTT. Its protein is CASSLVGATGELFF.

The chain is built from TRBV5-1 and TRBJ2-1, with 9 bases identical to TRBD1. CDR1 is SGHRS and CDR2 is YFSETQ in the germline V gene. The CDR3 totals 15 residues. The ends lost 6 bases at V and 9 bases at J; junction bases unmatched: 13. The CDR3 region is CASTPGTGRVSEQFF. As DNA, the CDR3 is TGCGCCAGCACCCCAGGGACAGGGCGGGTTAGTGAGCAGTTCTTC.

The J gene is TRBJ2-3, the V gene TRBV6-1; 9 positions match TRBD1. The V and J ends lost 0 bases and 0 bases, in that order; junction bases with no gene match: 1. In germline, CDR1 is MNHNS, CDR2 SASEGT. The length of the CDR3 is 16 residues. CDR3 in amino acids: CASSEAGQGSTDTQYF. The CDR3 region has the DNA TGTGCCAGCAGTGAAGCGGGACAGGGAAGCACAGATACGCAGTATTTT.